These 15 T cell receptor beta chains were sequenced from one sample in a study of neurological immune-mediated disorders. TCRdb analysed the 5' RACE reads with MiXCR anew, one entry per CDR3 protein. The top ten clones hold 4% to 6.5% of a sample with 55,000 to 70,000 distinct CDR3 sequences, 2.5% to 3.5% of them seen once. Sequences were obtained from PBMCs. The receptors were sampled from a woman aged 45-59 years with multiple sclerosis.

This clonotype was detected many times. V gene TRBV20-1 combines with J gene TRBJ1-6; 9 nucleotides line up with TRBD1. CDR1 DFQATT and CDR2 SNEGSKA come from the germline V gene (reference sequence). Losses at the gene ends were 3 bases for V and 8 bases for J; bases not matched to a gene: 5. The CDR3 sequence is 14 residues long. The CDR3 reads CSASGQGSDSPLHF. The CDR3 DNA is TGCAGTGCTAGCGGACAGGGGAGCGATTCACCCCTCCACTTT.

Regarding this clonotype: Germline and junction disagree at one end, which may indicate a read error. The rearrangement uses TRBV28 and TRBJ2-1; the D is unclear. Germline V gene lookup returns CDR1 MDHEN and CDR2 SYDVKM. The CDR3 has 12 residues. CDR3: CDSSTLHNEQFF. CDR3 in DNA: TGTGACAGCAGTACGCTCCACAATGAGCAGTTCTTC.

In its sample, this clonotype was seen many times. CDR3 bases: TGTGCCACCAGCAAGTTTACTGGGAGCTCACTAGGAAATGAGCAGTTCTTC. Protein product: CATSKFTGSSLGNEQFF. The chain joins TRBV15 to TRBJ2-1, with a tentative D call TRBD2 (5 bases). Trimming removed 4 bases from V and 7 bases from J, with 23 bases in between. CDR3 length: 17 amino acids. In germline, CDR1 is LNHNV, CDR2 YYDKDF (reference sequence).

Ten or more counts support this clonotype. The CDR3 protein is CASSRGLTGTVSNQPQHF. The CDR3 DNA is TGTGCCAGCAGCAGGGGCCTCACCGGGACAGTTAGCAATCAGCCCCAGCATTTT. The rearrangement uses TRBV6-2 or TRBV6-3 and TRBJ1-5, with 7 bases identical to TRBD1. J lost 0 bases, V lost 6 bases, and 14 bases had no gene match. Germline CDR1 reads MNHEY; CDR2 reads SVGEGT. The CDR3 consists of 18 residues.

This clonotype appeared a few times. V usage is TRBV7-6 and J usage is TRBJ1-3; D gene uncertain. The V end was cut by 0 bases, the J end by 12 bases, with 18 bases between. Germline V gene sequence: CDR1 SGHVS, CDR2 FNYEAQ. This CDR3 spans 15 amino acids. The CDR3 DNA is TGTGCCAGCAGCTTAGCGAGAAATTCTGGAAAAAACATATATTTT. This encodes CASSLARNSGKNIYF.

This clonotype was recorded many times. V is TRBV20-1 and J is TRBJ2-1; 8 nucleotides align to TRBD2. The CDR3 sequence is 18 residues long. Germline CDR1 DFQATT, CDR2 SNEGSKA (reference sequence). Trimming took 1 base from V and 3 from J; bases not matched to a gene: 14. The CDR3 DNA is TGCAGTGCTAGAGCGGGCGGGGGGCTTCTAGGTTTCTACAATGAGCAGTTCTTC. The encoded protein is CSARAGGGLLGFYNEQFF.

This clonotype appeared many times. The genes are TRBV7-9 and TRBJ1-5; D call uncertain. This CDR3 spans 14 amino acids. From germline, CDR1 is SEHNR and CDR2 FQNEAQ (reference sequence). V gave up 8 bases and J gave up 1 base, with 12 bases separating them. The CDR3 spells CASHNNGSNQPQHF. The CDR3 DNA reads as TGTGCCAGCCACAACAATGGGAGCAATCAGCCCCAGCATTTT.

V usage is TRBV5-5 and J usage is TRBJ1-4; 7 bases align to TRBD1. Germline V gives CDR1 SGHKS, CDR2 YYEKEE (reference sequence). The V gene end was trimmed by 4 bases and the J gene end by 0 bases; junction bases not matched to a gene: 3. CDR3 length: 15 residues. The CDR3 loop reads CASSPGGATNEKLFF. CDR3 DNA: TGTGCCAGCAGCCCAGGGGGGGCAACTAATGAAAAACTGTTTTTT.

In its sample, this clonotype was seen many times. The V gene is TRBV3-1, the J gene TRBJ2-1; 7 bases agree with TRBD1. The V segment lost 3 bases and the J segment 4 bases; nucleotides outside the gene matches: 6. In germline, CDR1 is LGHDT, CDR2 YNNKEL (reference sequence). This CDR3 has 15 residues. The CDR3 is CASSQPGTVYNEQFF. The CDR3 DNA follows: TGTGCCAGCAGCCAGCCCGGGACAGTTTACAATGAGCAGTTCTTC.

This clonotype was observed at least ten times. The chain couples TRBV5-1 to TRBJ1-5; D remains ambiguous. V lost 2 bases and J lost 5, with 8 bases in between. Germline V gene lookup returns CDR1 SGHRS and CDR2 YFSETQ. CDR3 length: 13 amino acids. The CDR3 sequence is CASSFSPDQPQHF. CDR3 DNA: TGCGCCAGCAGCTTCTCTCCCGATCAGCCCCAGCATTTT.

This clonotype showed up many times. The chain carries TRBV19 and TRBJ2-7, with unresolved D. The V gene's germline CDR1 is LNHDA and CDR2 SQIVND (reference sequence). Deletions cut 3 bases from V and 3 bases from J, with 12 bases between. The CDR3 length is 14 residues. CDR3 loop: CASSIADSGYEQYF. The CDR3, as DNA: TGTGCCAGTAGTATCGCGGATAGTGGCTACGAGCAGTACTTC. Full variable domain (outside the CDR3, taken from reference TRBV19 and TRBJ2-7): DGGITQSPKYLFRKEGQNVTLSCEQNLNHDAMYWYRQDPGQGLRLIYYSQIVNDFQKGDIAEGYSVSREKKESFPLTVTSAQKNPTAFYLCASSIADSGYEQYFGPGTRLTVT.

This clonotype appeared many times. This chain links TRBV7-2 with TRBJ2-1; D uncertain. Trimming removed 5 bases at V and 4 bases at J, with 9 bases between. This CDR3 comprises 13 residues. Germline CDR1 is SGHTA and CDR2 is FQGNSA. The CDR3 DNA is TGTGCCAGCAGCCGGGCCATTTACAATGAGCAGTTCTTC. Translation: CASSRAIYNEQFF.

A word on this clonotype: A clone one base away is much larger, so this may be a read error. The rearrangement joins TRBV27 to TRBJ1-6; D not certain. Germline CDR1 MNHEY, CDR2 SMNVEV (reference sequence). The CDR3 has 13 residues. CDR3 bases: TGTGCCAGCAGTCCAATCTCCTATTCACCCCTCAACTTT. Protein: CASSPISYSPLNF.

This clonotype was counted many times. This chain uses TRBV10-3 with TRBJ2-7; TRBD2 agrees at 7 bases. The germline gives CDR1 ENHRY, CDR2 SYGVKD. This CDR3 region has 20 residues. The V gene end was trimmed by 8 bases and the J gene end by 3 bases; junction bases not matched to a gene: 28. CDR3 amino acids: CAIRSASGRPQSEVVYEQYF. The CDR3 DNA reads as TGTGCCATCCGTTCGGCTAGCGGCCGACCTCAGAGCGAGGTTGTCTACGAGCAGTACTTC.

The rearrangement joins TRBV5-1 to TRBJ1-4; 8 positions agree with TRBD1. Germline trimming cut 4 bases from V and 5 bases from J; bases unmatched to any gene: 4. CDR3 length: 14 amino acids. Germline CDR1 reads SGHRS; CDR2 reads YFSETQ. The CDR3 sequence: CASSRTGPNEKLFF. CDR3 DNA: TGCGCCAGCAGCCGGACAGGGCCGAATGAAAAACTGTTTTTT.